This T cell receptor beta chain was sequenced for a study of blood T cell repertoires in COVID-19. Germline V lookup: CDR1 KGHSH, CDR2 LQKENI. CDR3 length equals 12 residues. With 4 bases removed from V and 5 bases from J, the gap between germline ends came to 6 bases. This clone was counted once. Sequencing used immunoSEQ multiplex PCR; TCRdb keeps in-frame clones, though not all of them. This table has around 70,000 clones, around four fifths appearing once. Material: peripheral blood. The TCR sequence derives from a man aged 70-80 years with acute or convalescent COVID-19. The chain has TRBV18 and TRBJ2-1; unclear D gene. CDR3 protein: CASSLQNNEQFF. CDR3 DNA sequence: TGTGCCAGCTCACTACAAAACAATGAGCAGTTCTTC.